One sample yielded the 31 T cell receptor beta chains listed below, sequenced in a study of metastatic and nonmetastatic thyroid tumors. Before thyroid surgery, none of the patients had received any treatment. TCRdb reanalyzed the PCR reads with MiXCR. Counted here are roughly 15,000 clones, approximately 30% occurring once; the ten biggest clones make up 10% to 15%. The sequenced sample was tumor tissue. These receptors were taken from a male donor with papillary thyroid cancer or a benign thyroid nodule (not recorded which). Some clones in this sample may be carry-over from other donors' samples.

This chain links TRBV6-1 with TRBJ1-1, with 9 bases matching TRBD1. This CDR3 is 16 amino acids long. From germline, CDR1 is MNHNS and CDR2 SASEGT. The ends lost 5 bases at V and 1 base at J; junction bases unmatched: 8. The CDR3 nucleotides are TGTGCCAGCAGTCCCAAGGGACAGGGACCGAACACTGAAGCTTTCTTT. The encoded protein is CASSPKGQGPNTEAFF.

At least ten counts were recorded for this clone. This rearrangement joins TRBV27 to TRBJ1-1, with TRBD1 as a possible D gene (6 bases). Trimming cost V 4 bases and J 9 bases, with 24 bases left between them. This CDR3 has 16 residues. Germline loops: CDR1 MNHEY, CDR2 SMNVEV (reference sequence). The CDR3 coding sequence is TGTGCCAGCAGTTCTCATGTATCTGGACAGACGGGGAAAGCTTTCTTT. Its translation: CASSSHVSGQTGKAFF.

This clone was seen at least ten times. The same CDR3 arises from other DNA sequences in this sample as well. The genes are TRBV10-3 and TRBJ2-2; D is unclear. This CDR3 contains 11 residues. V was clipped by 3 bases and J by 5 bases, with 1 base between them. Per germline, CDR1 ENHRY and CDR2 SYGVKD. In nucleotides, the CDR3 is TGTGCCATCAGTGATACCGGGGAGCTGTTTTTT. Its translation: CAISDTGELFF.

The CDR3 sequence: CASIDILRTHYNEQFF. The CDR3 DNA is TGTGCCAGCATCGATATTCTAAGGACTCACTACAATGAGCAGTTCTTC. This sequence joins TRBV11-1 and TRBJ2-1; maybe TRBD2 (5 bases). This CDR3 is built from 16 residues. The V gene's germline CDR1 is SGHAT and CDR2 FQDESV (reference sequence). Trimming removed 7 bases at V and 3 bases at J, with 19 bases between.

This clone was seen a few times. This chain joins TRBV28 and TRBJ2-7, with 9 positions matching TRBD1. The CDR3 loop spans 14 amino acids. Germline lookup yields CDR1 MDHEN and CDR2 SYDVKM. The V segment lost 6 bases and the J segment 4 bases; nucleotides outside the gene matches: 7. The chain's CDR3 is CASSPGQGSYEQYF. Here the CDR3 DNA reads TGTGCCAGCAGCCCAGGACAGGGGTCATACGAGCAGTACTTC.

By share, this clone counts as medium-sized. This chain joins TRBV4-1 and TRBJ2-1, with TRBD2 identical over 10 bases. Germline assignment: CDR1 MGHRA and CDR2 YSYEKL. The CDR3 has 15 residues. With 4 bases clipped from V and 5 bases from J, the junction kept 5 bases outside the gene matches. The CDR3 DNA is TGCGCCAGCAGCCTCCTAGCGGGAGCTCACAATGAGCAGTTCTTC. Protein: CASSLLAGAHNEQFF.

This clone was counted a few times. The rearrangement links TRBV24-1 to TRBJ1-2, with D possibly being TRBD1 (5 bases). The germline gives CDR1 KGHDR, CDR2 SFDVKD. The V gene lost 5 bases and the J gene lost 4 bases, with 13 bases spanning the gap. This CDR3 is 14 amino acids long. The CDR3 sequence is CATSGRGVGYGYTF. CDR3 nucleotide sequence: TGTGCCACCAGTGGGAGAGGGGTCGGCTATGGCTACACCTTC.

The chain recombines TRBV6-1 with TRBJ1-2; 8 bases match TRBD1. The germline CDR1 and CDR2 sequences are MNHNS and SASEGT. V shed 2 bases, J shed 4 bases, and the junction held 6 bases outside the gene matches. This CDR3 contains 15 residues. CDR3 DNA sequence: TGTGCCAGCAGTGAAAGGGGACAGGACCTCTATGGCTACACCTTC. Its translation: CASSERGQDLYGYTF.

The chain combines TRBV4-1 with TRBJ2-7; unclear D gene. Trimming shortened V by 0 bases and J by 0 bases, and 18 bases separated the two germline ends. The CDR3 covers 18 residues. Germline lookup yields CDR1 MGHRA and CDR2 YSYEKL. DNA for the CDR3: TGCGCCAGCAGCCAAGAGGTTTCCAGGTCACTACTCTCCTACGAGCAGTACTTC. Its protein product is CASSQEVSRSLLSYEQYF.

This clone is medium-sized by share. The chain is built from TRBV6-2 or TRBV6-3 and TRBJ2-7, with 8 bases lining up with TRBD1. CDR3 size: 14 residues. Trimming took 2 bases from V and 1 from J; bases not matched to a gene: 1. Germline loops: CDR1 MNHEY, CDR2 SVGEGT. The DNA of the CDR3 is TGTGCCAGCAGTTACCAGGGGGCATCCTACGAGCAGTACTTC. It specifies CASSYQGASYEQYF.

This clone was counted at least ten times. The chain has TRBV19 and TRBJ1-2; 7 nucleotides align to TRBD1. Germline trimming cut 1 base from V and 4 bases from J; bases unmatched to any gene: 6. Germline lookup yields CDR1 LNHDA and CDR2 SQIVND (reference sequence). CDR3 length: 15 amino acids. The CDR3 DNA reads TGTGCCAGTAGTATAGGACAGGGAAAACTCTATGGCTACACCTTC. This encodes CASSIGQGKLYGYTF.

Comment on this clone: At one boundary the junction diverges from the germline segment, which might be a read error. The chain carries TRBV28 and TRBJ1-1; TRBD1 agrees at 8 bases. This CDR3 region has 13 residues. CDR1 is MDHEN, CDR2 SYDVKM, per germline. The CDR3 DNA reads as TGTGCCAGCAGCGGGACAGGAGAGACTGAGGCTTTCTTT. Its translation: CASSGTGETEAFF. Filled out from reference TRBV28 and TRBJ1-1, the complete variable domain reads DVKVTQSSRYLVKRTGEKVFLECVQDMDHENMFWYRQDPGLGLRLIYFSYDVKMKEKGDIPEGYSVSREKKERFSLILESASTNQTSMYLCASSGTGETEAFFGQGTRLTVV.

This clone turned up a few times. The V and J genes are TRBV28 and TRBJ1-1; D is perhaps TRBD1 (6 bases). This CDR3 region has 14 residues. Trimming pared 5 bases from V and 7 bases from J, leaving 17 bases between. Germline CDR1 reads MDHEN; CDR2 reads SYDVKM. CDR3 nucleotide sequence: TGTGCCAGCAGTCCTCCCTCCGACAGGAATGAAGCTTTCTTT. This codes for CASSPPSDRNEAFF.

The chain carries TRBV2 and TRBJ1-2; D remains unclear. CDR3 length: 15 residues. Germline CDR1 is SNHLY and CDR2 is FYNNEI. V lost 1 base to trimming and J lost 6 bases, with 15 bases between them. CDR3 region: CASSEGPQAPHGYTF. CDR3 DNA sequence: TGTGCCAGCAGTGAAGGCCCCCAAGCGCCCCATGGCTACACCTTC.

This clone has more than one count but fewer than ten. This sequence joins TRBV28 and TRBJ2-3; D is undetermined. This CDR3 has 14 amino acids. The germline gives CDR1 MDHEN, CDR2 SYDVKM. Trimming removed 5 bases at V and 1 base at J, with 10 bases between. CDR3 amino acids: CASSGESRTDTQYF. The CDR3 DNA is TGTGCCAGCAGTGGGGAATCCCGCACAGATACGCAGTATTTT.

The sample holds many counts of this clone. The rearrangement uses TRBV6-2 or TRBV6-3 and TRBJ2-5, with unresolved D. The germline V and J ends were trimmed by 2 bases and 5 bases, with 12 bases remaining between them. The CDR3 consists of 14 residues. The V gene's germline CDR1 is MNHEY and CDR2 SVGEGT. The CDR3 sequence is CASSYTTVRETQYF. CDR3 sequence (DNA): TGTGCCAGCAGTTACACAACAGTTCGGGAGACCCAGTACTTC.

This chain joins TRBV6-1 and TRBJ2-2; D gene ambiguous. The CDR3 has 13 amino acids. V lost 6 bases to trimming and J lost 2 bases, with 7 bases between them. Germline values: CDR1 MNHNS, CDR2 SASEGT. CDR3 loop: CASSEINTGELFF. In nucleotides, the CDR3 is TGTGCCAGCAGCGAGATAAACACCGGGGAGCTGTTTTTT.

The chain uses TRBV28 and TRBJ2-7; D possibly corresponds to TRBD2 (5 bases). With 2 bases removed from V and 3 bases from J, the gap between germline ends came to 17 bases. This CDR3 is 16 amino acids long. Germline V CDR1 and CDR2: MDHEN, SYDVKM. This CDR3 reads CASSLEGPLALYEQYF. CDR3 DNA: TGTGCCAGCAGTTTAGAGGGCCCCCTTGCCCTCTACGAGCAGTACTTC.

In DNA, the CDR3 is TGTGCCAGCAGTTCAACCGGGACTTCCTACGAGCAGTACTTC. It yields the protein CASSSTGTSYEQYF. This chain uses TRBV28 with TRBJ2-7, with D tentatively TRBD2 (6 bases). Trimming took off 4 bases at V and 1 base at J, with 11 bases between the two ends. Germline V CDR1 and CDR2: MDHEN, SYDVKM. This CDR3 region has 14 residues.

This clone was seen only a few times. CDR3 DNA: TGCAGTGCCACCACGGACAGGGGACTTGAAGCTTTCTTT. It codes for CSATTDRGLEAFF. The V call is TRBV20-1, the J call TRBJ1-1; 9 bases map to TRBD1. The CDR3 covers 13 residues. The ends lost 6 bases at V and 7 bases at J; junction bases unmatched: 9. Germline V gene lookup returns CDR1 DFQATT and CDR2 SNEGSKA (reference sequence).

This clone has a count of ten or more. The CDR3 DNA follows: TGTGCCAGCTCATTTACAGGGGCTGATCAGCCCCAGCATTTT. This translates into CASSFTGADQPQHF. This chain joins TRBV18 and TRBJ1-5; the match to TRBD1 covers 7 bases. J was trimmed by 5 bases and V by 5 bases; bases with no gene match: 6. Germline V lookup: CDR1 KGHSH, CDR2 LQKENI. The CDR3 extends over 14 amino acids.

This clone was seen a handful of times. The chain is built from TRBV20-1 and TRBJ2-1; 9 bases map to TRBD2. This CDR3 contains 12 residues. The germline CDR1 and CDR2 sequences are DFQATT and SNEGSKA (reference sequence). The V and J ends lost 6 bases and 5 bases, in that order; junction bases with no gene match: 2. The CDR3 here is CSAGLAHNEQFF. CDR3 nucleotides: TGCAGTGCGGGACTAGCCCACAATGAGCAGTTCTTC.

By sample fraction, this clone is medium-sized (0.01 to 0.1%). This sequence joins TRBV28 and TRBJ2-7; 9 bases agree with TRBD2. The CDR3 has 14 residues. The ends lost 2 bases at V and 5 bases at J; junction bases unmatched: 4. The germline V gene has CDR1 MDHEN and CDR2 SYDVKM. As DNA, the CDR3 is TGTGCCAGCAGTTTAGGTAGCGGGAGCCACGAGCAGTACTTC. Protein product: CASSLGSGSHEQYF.

This clone was picked up many times. This chain links TRBV7-9 with TRBJ2-3; no reliable D call. Trimming took off 5 bases at V and 0 bases at J, with 9 bases between the two ends. This CDR3 spans 14 amino acids. The germline CDR1 and CDR2 sequences are SEHNR and FQNEAQ (reference sequence). CDR3 sequence reads: CASSPGLSTDTQYF. DNA for the CDR3: TGTGCCAGCAGCCCCGGGTTAAGCACAGATACGCAGTATTTT.

A few counts support this clone. The chain has TRBV7-9 and TRBJ2-5; no definite D call. V lost 1 base to trimming and J lost 1 base, with 1 base between them. The CDR3 loop spans 12 amino acids. In germline, CDR1 is SEHNR, CDR2 FQNEAQ (reference sequence). This CDR3 reads CASSLGQETQYF. For the CDR3, the DNA is TGTGCCAGCAGCTTAGGCCAAGAGACCCAGTACTTC.

The chain links TRBV5-1 to TRBJ2-7, with a possible D match to TRBD2 (6 bases). There are 14 residues in the CDR3. Trimming took 4 bases from V and 7 from J, leaving 18 bases between them. Germline CDR1 is SGHRS and CDR2 is YFSETQ. CDR3 nucleotides: TGCGCCAGCAGCCCCGGGACTGCCTACGAAGAGCAGTACTTC. Translation gives CASSPGTAYEEQYF. Based on the CDR3 plus reference TRBV5-1 and TRBJ2-7, the full variable domain is KAGVTQTPRYLIKTRGQQVTLSCSPISGHRSVSWYQQTPGQGLQFLFEYFSETQRNKGNFPGRFSGRQFSNSRSEMNVSTLELGDSALYLCASSPGTAYEEQYFGPGTRLTVT.

The sample holds a few counts of this clone. The chain carries TRBV10-1 and TRBJ2-7, with 8 bases that match TRBD1. The V and J ends lost 4 bases and 3 bases, in that order; junction bases with no gene match: 2. The CDR3 runs 13 residues. From germline, CDR1 is WNHNN and CDR2 SYGVQD (reference sequence). For the CDR3, the DNA is TGCGCCAGCAGTGCGGGACAGGACTACGAGCAGTACGTC. It codes for CASSAGQDYEQYV.

The gene calls are TRBV20-1 and TRBJ1-2; D is unclear. Germline V CDR1 and CDR2: DFQATT, SNEGSKA (reference sequence). This CDR3 has 16 amino acids. Trimming stripped 0 bases from V and 4 bases from J, with 18 bases between. The CDR3 sequence: CSARDDLTILPYGYTF. The CDR3 DNA is TGCAGTGCTAGAGATGATTTGACCATTCTCCCCTATGGCTACACCTTC.

The rearrangement joins TRBV2 to TRBJ1-5; tentative D call: TRBD1 (6 bases). Trimming removed 9 bases at V and 4 bases at J, with 13 bases between. The CDR3 is made up of 13 amino acids. CDR1 SNHLY and CDR2 FYNNEI come from the germline V gene. The CDR3 DNA reads TGTGCCAGTGGACAGACCCCTAATCAGCCCCAGCATTTT. It codes for CASGQTPNQPQHF.

CDR3 loop: CASRQGYNTEAFF. The CDR3 DNA reads as TGCGCCAGCAGGCAGGGGTATAACACTGAAGCTTTCTTT. The chain has TRBV5-1 and TRBJ1-1; possible D gene TRBD1, 6 bases. CDR1 and CDR2 (germline): SGHRS, YFSETQ. The CDR3 consists of 13 residues. Trimming took 5 bases from V and 2 from J, leaving 10 bases between them.

This clone was found a few times. The chain combines TRBV20-1 with TRBJ2-7; a weak D match, TRBD1 (7 bases). The CDR3 contains 13 residues. The germline V gene has CDR1 DFQATT and CDR2 SNEGSKA (reference sequence). Deletions cut 6 bases from V and 0 bases from J, with 12 bases between. The CDR3 DNA reads TGCAGTGCGAGGAGGGGGCTCTCCTACGAGCAGTACTTC. It translates to CSARRGLSYEQYF.